One sample yielded the 6 T cell receptor beta chains listed below, sequenced in a study of blood T cells in healthy people across ages. Alongside a J-beta primer mix, a sample-barcoded 5' primer served in a second PCR lasting roughly 7 to 11 cycles. TCRdb itself ran the 5' RACE reads through MiXCR, one entry per CDR3 protein. This sample has 600,000 to 1,000,000 distinct CDR3 sequences, with 58% found just once. The sequenced material came from blood. All receptors derive from a man aged 25-45 years in good health.

The table lists this clonotype with a few counts. The V and J genes are TRBV29-1 and TRBJ1-2, with D unclear. Germline lookup yields CDR1 SQVTM and CDR2 ANQGSEA. This CDR3 has 13 residues. V was cut by 4 bases and J by 0 bases, with 9 bases left in between. The CDR3 sequence is CSVGLLANYGYTF. CDR3 bases: TGCAGCGTTGGACTCCTAGCTAACTATGGCTACACCTTC.

This chain connects TRBV10-3 to TRBJ2-7, with D perhaps given as TRBD1 or TRBD2 (7 bases each). Germline values: CDR1 ENHRY, CDR2 SYGVKD. V was clipped by 6 bases and J by 6 bases, with 12 bases between them. The CDR3 length is 12 residues. The CDR3 is CAISRGGCEQYF. CDR3 coding DNA: TGTGCCATCAGCAGGGGGGGCTGCGAGCAGTACTTC.

This clonotype was seen more than once but under ten times. The J gene is TRBJ2-3, the V gene TRBV20-1; D possibly corresponds to TRBD2 (6 bases). The length of the CDR3 is 14 residues. V lost 0 bases, J lost 0 bases, and 7 bases lay in between. CDR1 is DFQATT, CDR2 SNEGSKA, per germline (reference sequence). CDR3 loop: CSARDLASTDTQYF. The CDR3, as DNA: TGCAGTGCTAGAGATCTAGCGAGCACAGATACGCAGTATTTT.

The genes are TRBV10-3 and TRBJ2-3; D not resolved. Between the trimmed V and J ends, which lost 6 bases and 1 base, there was a span of 5 bases. Germline values: CDR1 ENHRY, CDR2 SYGVKD. The CDR3 covers 12 residues. DNA of the CDR3: TGTGCCATCAGAACCCGCACAGATACGCAGTATTTT. It codes for CAIRTRTDTQYF.

A single count supports this clonotype. The gene calls are TRBV4-2 and TRBJ2-7; 7 bases map to TRBD1. Losses at the gene ends were 0 bases for V and 7 bases for J; bases not matched to a gene: 6. This CDR3 is built from 14 residues. Germline V lookup: CDR1 LGHNA, CDR2 YNFKEQ. The DNA for the CDR3 is TGTGCCAGCAGCCAAGAGACAGGGCTCCGGGAGCAGTACTTC. Protein: CASSQETGLREQYF.

V and J are TRBV11-3 and TRBJ2-5; D remains unclear. CDR1 and CDR2 (germline): SGHNT, YENEEA. V shed 6 bases and J shed 5 bases, with 16 bases lying between them. The CDR3 loop spans 14 amino acids. CDR3 sequence: CASSYSGGVETQYF. The CDR3 coding sequence is TGTGCCAGCAGTTACTCGGGCGGTGTGGAGACCCAGTACTTC.